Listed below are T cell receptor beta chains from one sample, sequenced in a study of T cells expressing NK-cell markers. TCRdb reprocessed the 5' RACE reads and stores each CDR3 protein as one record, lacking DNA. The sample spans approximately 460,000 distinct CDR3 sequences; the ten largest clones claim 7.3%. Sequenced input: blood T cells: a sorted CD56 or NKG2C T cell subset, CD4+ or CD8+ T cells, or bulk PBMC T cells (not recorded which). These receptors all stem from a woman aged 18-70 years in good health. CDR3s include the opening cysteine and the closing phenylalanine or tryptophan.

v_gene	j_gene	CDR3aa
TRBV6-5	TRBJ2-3	CASSYSAGAAGTQYF
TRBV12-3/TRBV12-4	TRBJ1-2	CASSPDQVYGYTF
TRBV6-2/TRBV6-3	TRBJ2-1	CASSYSMREGVF
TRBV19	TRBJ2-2	CASMPGANTGELFF
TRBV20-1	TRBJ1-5	CSAKGQGALSNQPQHF
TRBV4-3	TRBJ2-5	CASSQDRIGGRETQYF
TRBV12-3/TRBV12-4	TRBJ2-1	CASNLDGGRDYNEQFF
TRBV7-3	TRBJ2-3	CASSLARRLAGDTQYF
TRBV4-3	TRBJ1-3	CASSQVYSSGNTIYF
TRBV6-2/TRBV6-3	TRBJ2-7	CASSYSGEISYEQYF
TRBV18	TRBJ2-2	CASSQGQNTGELFF
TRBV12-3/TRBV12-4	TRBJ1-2	CASRATDLDYGYTF
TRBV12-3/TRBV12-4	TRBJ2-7	CASSLSGTSEQYF
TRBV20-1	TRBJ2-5	CSARASGLAQETQYF
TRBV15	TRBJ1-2	CATSRGGQTYGYTF
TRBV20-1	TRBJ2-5	CSANEVRAETQYF
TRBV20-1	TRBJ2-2	CSAPGLAGITGELFF
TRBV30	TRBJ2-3	CAWSVGAGGPSDTQYF
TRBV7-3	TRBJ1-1	CATRPRRGTEAFF
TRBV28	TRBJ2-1	CASTGTNEQFF
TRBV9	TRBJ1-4	CASSVQGGTNEKLFF
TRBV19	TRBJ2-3	CASSPTWGPSREYF
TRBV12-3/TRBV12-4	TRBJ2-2	CASSLDSLVLSGELFF
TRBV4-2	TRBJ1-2	CASSTPQGGGWNGYTF
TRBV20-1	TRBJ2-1	CSARAEYNEQFF
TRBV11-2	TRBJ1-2	CASSIGRDRSSGYTF
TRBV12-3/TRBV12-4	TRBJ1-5	CASSFRGATISNQPQHF
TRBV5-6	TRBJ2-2	CASSLGTGGNIRELFF
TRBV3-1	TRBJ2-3	CASSQAQLGGSTTDTQYF
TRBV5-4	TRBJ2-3	CASSPVSGRATDTQYF
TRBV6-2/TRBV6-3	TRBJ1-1	CASTGLAGAGNTEAFF
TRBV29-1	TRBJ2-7	CSVLAGISYEQYF
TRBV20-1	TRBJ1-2	CSATSWDSDGYTF
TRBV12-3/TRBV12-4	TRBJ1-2	CASSFGSGSLGYGYTF
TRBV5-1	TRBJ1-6	CASSQFGEALHF
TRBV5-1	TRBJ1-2	CASSFEPDSKFLYGYTF
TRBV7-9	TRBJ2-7	CASSFEAVSYEQYF
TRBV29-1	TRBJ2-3	CSVVWGRDPDTQYF
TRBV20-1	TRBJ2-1	CSALLAPRGNEQFF